This TCR beta chain was observed in a study of cytomegalovirus exposure and HLA in healthy donors. Study-wide points: Researchers catalogued approximately 170 TCR beta chains as cytomegalovirus-associated. Cytomegalovirus status was reportedly diagnosed by the classifier with high sensitivity and specificity.

TCRdb's copy holds only in-frame clones and misses some; the assay was immunoSEQ multiplex PCR. The sample shows tens of thousands of clones, about 95% of them seen only once. A remark on this clone: No antigen is known for it.

The CDR3 runs to 14 residues. Germline V lookup: CDR1 WSHSY, CDR2 SAAADI. The ends lost 6 bases at V and 3 bases at J; junction bases unmatched: 6. These donors were members of the roughly 110-subject validation cohort, a group separate from the roughly 670-subject first cohort. This chain links TRBV10-2 with TRBJ1-2; 8 positions agree with TRBD1. The material sequenced was PBMCs. The receptor's source is a woman between 18 and 30 years old in good health and CMV-seropositive. Written as DNA, the CDR3 is TGCGCCAGCAGCCGCGGACAGGGCCACTATGGCTACACCTTC. Its translation is CASSRGQGHYGYTF.